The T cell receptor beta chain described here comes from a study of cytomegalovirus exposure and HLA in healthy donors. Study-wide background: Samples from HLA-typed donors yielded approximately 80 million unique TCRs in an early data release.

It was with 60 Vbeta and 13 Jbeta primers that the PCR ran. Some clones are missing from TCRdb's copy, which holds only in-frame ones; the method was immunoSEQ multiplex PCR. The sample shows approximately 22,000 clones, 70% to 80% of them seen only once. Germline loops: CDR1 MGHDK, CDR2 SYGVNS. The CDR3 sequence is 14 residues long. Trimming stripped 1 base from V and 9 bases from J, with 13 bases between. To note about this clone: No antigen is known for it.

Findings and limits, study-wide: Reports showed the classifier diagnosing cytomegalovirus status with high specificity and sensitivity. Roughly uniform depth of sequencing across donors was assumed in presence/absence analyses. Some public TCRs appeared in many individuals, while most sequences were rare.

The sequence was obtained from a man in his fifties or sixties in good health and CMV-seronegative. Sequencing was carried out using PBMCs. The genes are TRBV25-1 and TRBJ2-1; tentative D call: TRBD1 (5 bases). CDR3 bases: TGTGCCAGCAGTGAATGGTTCCAGGGAAGTGAGCAGTTCTTC. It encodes CASSEWFQGSEQFF.